Sequencing of this TCR beta chain was carried out in a study of CD8 T cells in Susac syndrome. The RNA, roughly 0.45 to 1 ug, was put through reverse transcription using random hexamers. The TCR beta CDR3 was amplified by immunoSEQ multiplex PCR across 54 Vbeta, 13 Jbeta. Each CDR3 protein gets one entry after TCRdb re-called the immunoSEQ multiplex PCR reads with MiXCR. Among hundreds of thousands of distinct CDR3 sequences listed, 95% were seen once. In this sample, this clonotype turned up once. The CDR3 extends over 13 amino acids. Trimming shortened V by 4 bases and J by 2 bases, and 8 bases separated the two germline ends. The germline CDR1 and CDR2 sequences are GTSNPN and SVGIG (reference sequence).

V is TRBV30 and J is TRBJ2-2, with D perhaps matching TRBD1 or TRBD2 (6 bases each). The clonotype comes from a human donor with multiple sclerosis. Material for sequencing was CD4+ T cells from PBMCs. Here the CDR3 reads CAWTGANTGELFF. CDR3 DNA sequence: TGTGCCTGGACGGGGGCTAACACCGGGGAGCTGTTTTTT.